The 26 T cell receptor beta chains given below trace back to one sample, sequenced in a study of blood T cell repertoires in COVID-19. Sequenced by immunoSEQ multiplex PCR; TCRdb stores in-frame clones only, minus some. The profile shows a few hundred thousand clones, roughly 89% of them singletons. Source material: peripheral blood. Receptors originate from a man younger than 35 with COVID-19, enrolled during active disease.

The V and J genes are TRBV18 and TRBJ2-2; 9 nucleotides agree with TRBD2. The CDR3 spans 16 residues. The junction had 10 bases not matched to a gene; V was cut back by 4 bases and J by 7 bases. CDR1 and CDR2 (germline): KGHSH, LQKENI. CDR3 in amino acids: CASSLFSGRSIGELFF. The DNA for the CDR3 is TGTGCCAGCTCACTATTCAGCGGGAGGTCTATCGGGGAGCTGTTTTTT.

This chain uses TRBV5-8 with TRBJ2-5; D uncertain. Trimming removed 6 bases from V and 1 base from J, with 10 bases in between. Germline CDR1 and CDR2: SGHTS and YDEGEE. This CDR3 has 13 residues. The DNA of the CDR3 is TGTGCCAGCAACCCTACCTCCCAAGAGACCCAGTACTTC. It is translated as CASNPTSQETQYF.

V and J are TRBV4-1 and TRBJ1-6, with D perhaps matching TRBD1 (5 bases). CDR1 is MGHRA, CDR2 YSYEKL, per germline. The CDR3 is 16 residues long. V was pared by 1 base and J by 8 bases, with 15 bases between. CDR3 in DNA: TGCGCCAGCAGCCAAGGACAGAACCTCGGAGATTCACCCCTCCACTTT. Protein product: CASSQGQNLGDSPLHF.

In nucleotides, the CDR3 is TGTGCCAGCAGCAAAGAAGGAGACAGAATCACAGATACGCAGTATTTT. Its translation is CASSKEGDRITDTQYF. The V and J genes are TRBV21-1 and TRBJ2-3; the table's TRBD1 call for D was not verified on the DNA. TRBV21-1 is noted as a pseudogene. The CDR3 has 16 residues.

This clone has only a few counts. This sequence joins TRBV6-1 and TRBJ1-5; D uncertain. This CDR3 region has 14 residues. V lost 3 bases to trimming and J lost 9 bases, with 15 bases between them. Germline loops: CDR1 MNHNS, CDR2 SASEGT. The CDR3 coding sequence is TGTGCCAGCAGTGACGACGGGGTGATTCGGCCCCAGCATTTT. Its translation is CASSDDGVIRPQHF.

This chain uses TRBV5-1 with TRBJ2-1, with 9 nucleotides matching TRBD1. The CDR3 has 16 amino acids. The germline CDR1 and CDR2 sequences are SGHRS and YFSETQ. The J segment lost 8 bases and the V segment lost 3 bases, leaving 12 bases of the junction unmatched. CDR3 in amino acids: CASSSTRQGVGDEQFF. The CDR3 DNA reads TGCGCCAGCAGCTCTACTCGACAGGGGGTTGGAGATGAGCAGTTCTTC.

The genes are TRBV3-1 (or the pseudogene TRBV3-2) and TRBJ1-1; no reliable D call. This CDR3 contains 15 residues. CDR1 is LGHDT, CDR2 YNNKEL, per germline (reference sequence). V shed 7 bases and J shed 0 bases, with 15 bases lying between them. CDR3 sequence: CASTKGSSLNTEAFF. The CDR3 DNA sequence: TGTGCCAGCACCAAAGGGAGCAGTCTGAACACTGAAGCTTTCTTT.

This chain connects TRBV4-1 to TRBJ2-3; D is perhaps TRBD1 (6 bases). Germline values: CDR1 MGHRA, CDR2 YSYEKL. The CDR3 contains 14 residues. V was pared by 5 bases and J by 4 bases, with 13 bases between. CDR3 residues: CASSIQNRADTQYF. In nucleotides, the CDR3 is TGCGCCAGCAGCATACAGAACAGGGCAGATACGCAGTATTTT.

CDR3 loop: CASSRTRINGYTF. In nucleotides, the CDR3 is TGTGCCAGTAGTAGGACAAGGATAAATGGCTACACCTTC. V is TRBV19 and J is TRBJ1-2; D is perhaps TRBD1 (5 bases). The CDR3 consists of 13 residues. Germline CDR1 reads LNHDA; CDR2 reads SQIVND (reference sequence). V was cut by 4 bases and J by 6 bases, with 12 bases left in between.

The genes are TRBV5-8 and TRBJ2-7; tentative D call: TRBD1 (5 bases). The CDR3 runs to 13 residues. Trimming left V 0 bases short and J 6 bases short, with 10 bases between. CDR1 and CDR2 (germline): SGHTS, YDEGEE. The CDR3: CASSLGTGLEQYF. The CDR3 nucleotides are TGTGCCAGCAGCTTGGGCACAGGCCTCGAGCAGTACTTC.

This chain joins TRBV5-6 and TRBJ1-2, with a tentative D call TRBD1 (6 bases). This CDR3 is built from 14 residues. Deletions cut 4 bases from V and 4 bases from J, with 14 bases between. Looked up from germline, CDR1 is SGHDT and CDR2 is YYEEEE. The CDR3 bases are TGTGCCAGCAGCCCTAGGACAGCCATCTATGGCTACACCTTC. Translating gives CASSPRTAIYGYTF.

This clone was picked up one time. The gene calls are TRBV6-5 and TRBJ2-7; 9 bases align to TRBD1. The CDR3 covers 14 residues. V lost 6 bases, J lost 1 base, and 4 bases stayed unmatched. The germline V gene has CDR1 MNHEY and CDR2 SVGAGI. CDR3 bases: TGTGCCAGCAGAGCCGGGACAGGGTCCTACGAGCAGTACTTC. As protein: CASRAGTGSYEQYF.

CDR3 bases: TGTGCCAGCTCACCGGAACAGGGGAGGAACTATGGCTACACCTTC. Its protein is CASSPEQGRNYGYTF. V usage is TRBV18 and J usage is TRBJ1-2, with 7 positions matching TRBD1. This CDR3 spans 15 amino acids. CDR1 is KGHSH, CDR2 LQKENI, per germline. V lost 3 bases to trimming and J lost 2 bases; unmatched junction nucleotides: 6.

This clone was counted between two and nine times. This rearrangement joins TRBV5-4 to TRBJ2-3; 10 bases are a match to TRBD2. This CDR3 is 14 amino acids long. The germline V gene encodes CDR1 SGHNT and CDR2 YYREEE (reference sequence). V was pared by 4 bases and J by 6 bases, with 5 bases of the junction left unmatched. The CDR3: CASSKRGGTDTQYF. CDR3 nucleotides: TGTGCCAGCAGCAAGCGGGGGGGGACTGATACGCAGTATTTT.

The V call is TRBV4-1, the J call TRBJ1-1; 7 bases align to TRBD1. Germline V gene data show CDR1 as MGHRA and CDR2 as YSYEKL. J lost 0 bases, V lost 3 bases, and 1 base had no gene match. The CDR3 is made up of 14 amino acids. The CDR3 reads CASSQGQLNTEAFF. The CDR3 DNA reads TGCGCCAGCAGCCAGGGACAGTTGAACACTGAAGCTTTCTTT.

This chain links TRBV2 with TRBJ2-1; 9 nucleotides line up with TRBD1. This CDR3 has 13 residues. The germline CDR1 and CDR2 sequences are SNHLY and FYNNEI. V lost 7 bases and J lost 6; bases outside the gene matches: 4. The CDR3 sequence is CASNGQGLNEQFF. Here the CDR3 DNA reads TGTGCCAGCAACGGACAGGGGCTCAATGAGCAGTTCTTC.

The chain employs TRBV7-8 and TRBJ2-5; 13 bases are shared with TRBD2. The length of the CDR3 is 16 residues. CDR1 SGHVS and CDR2 FQNEAQ come from the germline V gene. Trimming removed 3 bases from V and 6 bases from J; junction bases left unmatched: 7. For the CDR3, the DNA is TGTGCCAGCAGCTTCACCGGGACTAGCGGGAAAAAGACCCAGTACTTC. Protein sequence: CASSFTGTSGKKTQYF.

V and J are TRBV3-1 (or the pseudogene TRBV3-2) and TRBJ2-7; 7 bases are a match to TRBD1. This CDR3 contains 15 residues. Germline V gives CDR1 LGHDT, CDR2 YNNKEL (reference sequence). V trimming: 0 bases; J trimming: 3 bases; junction bases outside the gene matches: 5. CDR3 protein: CASSQDWGQFYEQYF. The CDR3 DNA sequence: TGTGCCAGCAGCCAAGATTGGGGACAGTTCTACGAGCAGTACTTC.

The rearrangement joins TRBV5-4 to TRBJ2-5; a possible D gene is TRBD1 (5 bases). The V gene lost 4 bases and the J gene lost 0 bases, with 10 bases spanning the gap. Germline V gene lookup returns CDR1 SGHNT and CDR2 YYREEE (reference sequence). The CDR3 has 14 amino acids. CDR3 residues: CASSRQTDQETQYF. The CDR3 coding sequence is TGTGCCAGCAGCCGTCAGACAGACCAAGAGACCCAGTACTTC.

The chain links TRBV7-9 to TRBJ2-3, with 16 bases aligning to TRBD2. V gave up 4 bases and J gave up 2 bases; unmatched junction bases: 9. The CDR3 extends over 19 amino acids. The germline CDR1 and CDR2 sequences are SEHNR and FQNEAQ (reference sequence). CDR3 DNA: TGTGCCAGCAGCTGGGGACTAGCGGGAGGGCCAGTCATCACAGATACGCAGTATTTT. This gives the protein CASSWGLAGGPVITDTQYF.

The chain is built from TRBV2 and TRBJ2-7, with TRBD2 matching over 7 bases. The CDR3 extends over 12 amino acids. Germline lookup yields CDR1 SNHLY and CDR2 FYNNEI. Trimming cost V 3 bases and J 7 bases; bases outside gene matches: 3. DNA of the CDR3: TGTGCCAGCAGTGAGCGGGGGAGAGAGCAGTACTTC. It translates to CASSERGREQYF. Full variable domain (outside the CDR3, taken from reference TRBV2 and TRBJ2-7): EPEVTQTPSHQVTQMGQEVILRCVPISNHLYFYWYRQILGQKVEFLVSFYNNEISEKSEIFDDQFSVERPDGSNFTLKIRSTKLEDSAMYFCASSERGREQYFGPGTRLTVT.

The V gene is TRBV3-1 (or the pseudogene TRBV3-2), the J gene TRBJ2-1, with 10 bases lining up with TRBD1. After removal of 8 bases from V and 7 bases from J, the junction contained 8 bases not matched to a gene. Germline V lookup: CDR1 LGHDT, CDR2 YNNKEL (reference sequence). CDR3 length: 14 residues. The DNA for the CDR3 is TGTGCCAGCGGGGACAGGGGTAGTATGAATGAGCAGTTCTTC. Amino acids: CASGDRGSMNEQFF.

CDR3 protein: CASKSGGTDTQYF. The CDR3 DNA is TGTGCCAGCAAAAGCGGGGGCACAGATACGCAGTATTTT. The V and J genes are TRBV6-5 and TRBJ2-3; 7 nucleotides match TRBD2. With V trimmed by 7 bases and J by 1 base, 2 bases remained unmatched. CDR1 is MNHEY, CDR2 SVGAGI, per germline. The CDR3 is made up of 13 amino acids.

The rearrangement links TRBV2 to TRBJ2-7; D possibly corresponds to TRBD2 (6 bases). CDR3 size: 15 residues. Germline CDR1 is SNHLY and CDR2 is FYNNEI. Deletions cut 3 bases from V and 2 bases from J, with 14 bases between. The CDR3 DNA reads as TGTGCCAGCAGTGACTCTCGGGAGAGGCCCTACGAGCAGTACTTC. Translating gives CASSDSRERPYEQYF.

This rearrangement joins TRBV19 to TRBJ1-2; D might be TRBD1 (5 bases). V was shortened by 7 bases and J by 6 bases, with 21 bases between the two germline ends. The CDR3 has 15 residues. Germline-derived CDR1 and CDR2 are LNHDA and SQIVND (reference sequence). The CDR3 reads CASTEKGALNHGYTF. DNA of the CDR3: TGTGCCAGTACTGAAAAAGGGGCCCTAAACCATGGCTACACCTTC.

This chain uses TRBV5-1 with TRBJ2-1; TRBD1 matches at 7 bases. V was pared by 2 bases and J by 7 bases, with 12 bases of the junction left unmatched. The CDR3 length is 16 residues. Germline CDR1 reads SGHRS; CDR2 reads YFSETQ. The CDR3 bases are TGCGCCAGCAGCTTCCGCCTAACAGGGGATGGGAATGAGCAGTTCTTC. Its protein is CASSFRLTGDGNEQFF.